Sequencing of this T cell receptor beta chain was carried out in a study of blood T cell repertoires in COVID-19. The wider study: Samples of COVID-19 (acute and convalescent) were obtained from the United States, Italy and Spain.

Method: immunoSEQ multiplex PCR; TCRdb's copy keeps in-frame clones and lacks some. This table has more than 300,000 clones, 70% to 90% appearing once. CDR1 and CDR2 from the germline V gene are LNHDA and SQIVND (reference sequence). V dropped 4 bases and J dropped 0 bases, with 12 bases sitting between them. The CDR3 covers 15 residues. Across about two dozen US areas, participants ranged in age from about 18 to 90 years. Participants reported their clinical history, and cohort assignment relied on those reports. The source of this sequence is a woman in her twenties or thirties who had recovered from COVID-19. The chain combines TRBV19 with TRBJ1-1, with D perhaps matching TRBD1 (5 bases). The source material was PBMCs or T cells enriched from blood (not recorded which). DNA of the CDR3: TGTGCCAGTAGTAGGGCGGGGCCCATGAACACTGAAGCTTTCTTT. Translating it yields CASSRAGPMNTEAFF.